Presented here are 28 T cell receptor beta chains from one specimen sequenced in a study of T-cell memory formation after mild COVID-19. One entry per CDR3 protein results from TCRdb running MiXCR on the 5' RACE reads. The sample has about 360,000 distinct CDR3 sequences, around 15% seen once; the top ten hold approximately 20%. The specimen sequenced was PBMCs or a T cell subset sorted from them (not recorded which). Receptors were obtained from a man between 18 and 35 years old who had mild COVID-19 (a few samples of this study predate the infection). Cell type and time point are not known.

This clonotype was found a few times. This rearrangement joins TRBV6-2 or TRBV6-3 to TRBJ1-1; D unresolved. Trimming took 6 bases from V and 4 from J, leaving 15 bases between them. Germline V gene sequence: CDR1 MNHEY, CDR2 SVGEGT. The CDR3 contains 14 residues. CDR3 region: CASSLRYGVTEAFF. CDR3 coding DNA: TGTGCCAGCAGCCTCCGGTACGGGGTCACTGAAGCTTTCTTT.

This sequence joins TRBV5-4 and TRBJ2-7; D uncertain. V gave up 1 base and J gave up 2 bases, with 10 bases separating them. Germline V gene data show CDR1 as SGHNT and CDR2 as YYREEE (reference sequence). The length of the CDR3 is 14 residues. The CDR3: CASSLSQNPYEQYF. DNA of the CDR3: TGTGCCAGCAGCTTGAGCCAGAACCCCTACGAGCAGTACTTC.

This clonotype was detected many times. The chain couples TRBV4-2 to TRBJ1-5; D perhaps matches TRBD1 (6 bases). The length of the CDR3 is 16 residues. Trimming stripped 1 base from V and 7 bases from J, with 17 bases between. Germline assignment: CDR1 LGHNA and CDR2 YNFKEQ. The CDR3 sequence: CASSQVSGQREQPQHF. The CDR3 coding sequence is TGTGCCAGCAGCCAAGTTTCTGGACAGAGAGAGCAGCCCCAGCATTTT.

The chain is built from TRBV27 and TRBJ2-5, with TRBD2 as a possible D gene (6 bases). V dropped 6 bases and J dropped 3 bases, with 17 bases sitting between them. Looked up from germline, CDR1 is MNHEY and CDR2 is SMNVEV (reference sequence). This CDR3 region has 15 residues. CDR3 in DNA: TGTGCCAGCAGCCCTTTCGGAGGGGAGGAAGAGACCCAGTACTTC. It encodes CASSPFGGEEETQYF.

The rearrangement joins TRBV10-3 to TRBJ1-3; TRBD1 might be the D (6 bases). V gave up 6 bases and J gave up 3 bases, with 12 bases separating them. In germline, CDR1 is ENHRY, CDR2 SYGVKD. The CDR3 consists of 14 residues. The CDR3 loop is CAIRADRGGNTIYF. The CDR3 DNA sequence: TGTGCCATCAGGGCGGACAGAGGTGGAAACACCATATATTTT.

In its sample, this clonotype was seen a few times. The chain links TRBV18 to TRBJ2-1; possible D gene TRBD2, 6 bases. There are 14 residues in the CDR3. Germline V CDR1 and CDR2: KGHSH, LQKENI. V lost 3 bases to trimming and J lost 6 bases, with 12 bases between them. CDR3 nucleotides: TGTGCCAGCTCACCGAGGACGGGACTCAATGAGCAGTTCTTC. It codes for CASSPRTGLNEQFF. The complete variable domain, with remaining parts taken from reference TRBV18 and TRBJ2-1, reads NAGVMQNPRHLVRRRGQEARLRCSPMKGHSHVYWYRQLPEEGLKFMVYLQKENIIDESGMPKERFSAEFPKEGPSILRIQQVVRGDSAAYFCASSPRTGLNEQFFGPGTRLTVL.

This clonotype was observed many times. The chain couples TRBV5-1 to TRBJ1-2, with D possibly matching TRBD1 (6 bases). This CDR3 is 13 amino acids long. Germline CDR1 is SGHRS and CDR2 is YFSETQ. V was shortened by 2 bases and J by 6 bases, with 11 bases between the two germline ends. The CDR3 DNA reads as TGCGCCAGCAGCTTACAGGGTCGTGATGGCTACACCTTC. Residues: CASSLQGRDGYTF. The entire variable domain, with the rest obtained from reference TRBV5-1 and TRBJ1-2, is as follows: KAGVTQTPRYLIKTRGQQVTLSCSPISGHRSVSWYQQTPGQGLQFLFEYFSETQRNKGNFPGRFSGRQFSNSRSEMNVSTLELGDSALYLCASSLQGRDGYTFGSGTRLTVV.

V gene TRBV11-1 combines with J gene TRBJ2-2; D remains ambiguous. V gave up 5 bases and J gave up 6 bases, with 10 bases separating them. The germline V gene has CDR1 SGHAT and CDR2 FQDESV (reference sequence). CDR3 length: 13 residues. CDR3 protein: CASSPNNPGELFF. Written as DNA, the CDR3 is TGTGCCAGCAGCCCCAACAACCCCGGGGAGCTGTTTTTT.

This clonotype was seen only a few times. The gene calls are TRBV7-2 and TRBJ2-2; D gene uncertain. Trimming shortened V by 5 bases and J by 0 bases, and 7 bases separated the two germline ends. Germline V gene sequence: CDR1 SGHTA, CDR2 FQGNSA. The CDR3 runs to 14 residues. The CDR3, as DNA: TGTGCCAGCAGCGGGCCCGCGAACACCGGGGAGCTGTTTTTT. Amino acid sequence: CASSGPANTGELFF.

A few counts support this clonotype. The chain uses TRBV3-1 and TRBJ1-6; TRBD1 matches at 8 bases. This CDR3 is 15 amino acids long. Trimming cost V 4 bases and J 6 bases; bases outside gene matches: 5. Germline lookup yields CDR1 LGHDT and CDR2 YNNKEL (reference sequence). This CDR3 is CASSLWDRSNSPLHF. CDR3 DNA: TGTGCCAGCAGCCTATGGGACAGGAGTAATTCACCCCTCCACTTT.

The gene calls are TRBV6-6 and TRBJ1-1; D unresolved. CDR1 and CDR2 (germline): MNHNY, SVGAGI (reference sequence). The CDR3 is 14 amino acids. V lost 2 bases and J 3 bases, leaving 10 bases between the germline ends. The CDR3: CASSYSLRDTEAFF. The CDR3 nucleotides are TGTGCCAGCAGTTACAGTCTCCGGGACACTGAAGCTTTCTTT.

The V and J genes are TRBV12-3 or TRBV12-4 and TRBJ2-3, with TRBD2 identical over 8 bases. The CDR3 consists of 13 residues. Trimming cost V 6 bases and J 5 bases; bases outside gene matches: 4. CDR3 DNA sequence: TGTGCCAGCAGAAAAGCGGGGGTAGATACGCAGTATTTT. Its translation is CASRKAGVDTQYF.

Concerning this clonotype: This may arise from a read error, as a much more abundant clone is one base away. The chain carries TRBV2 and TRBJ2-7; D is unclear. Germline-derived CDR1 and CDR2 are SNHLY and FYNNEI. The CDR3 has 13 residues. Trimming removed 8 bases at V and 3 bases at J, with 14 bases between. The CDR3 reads CASGVGLDYEQYV. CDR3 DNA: TGTGCCAGCGGAGTAGGCCTGGACTACGAGCAGTACGTC.

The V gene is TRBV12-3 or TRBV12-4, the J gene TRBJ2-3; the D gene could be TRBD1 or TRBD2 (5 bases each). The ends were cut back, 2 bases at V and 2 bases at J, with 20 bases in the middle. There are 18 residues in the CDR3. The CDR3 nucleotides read TGTGCCAGCAGTTTACGACCCCGGGGCCTCATCCCCACAGATACGCAGTATTTT. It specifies CASSLRPRGLIPTDTQYF.

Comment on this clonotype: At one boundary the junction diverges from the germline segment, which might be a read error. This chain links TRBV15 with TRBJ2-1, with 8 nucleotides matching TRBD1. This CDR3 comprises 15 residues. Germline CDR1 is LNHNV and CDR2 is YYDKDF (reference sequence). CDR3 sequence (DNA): TGTGCCACCAGCCACGACAGGGGTCGAGACAATGTGCAGTTCTTC. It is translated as CATSHDRGRDNVQFF.

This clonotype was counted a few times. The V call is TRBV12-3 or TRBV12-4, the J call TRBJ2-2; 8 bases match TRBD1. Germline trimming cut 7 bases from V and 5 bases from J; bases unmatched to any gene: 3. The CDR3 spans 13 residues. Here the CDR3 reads CASTRTGTGELFF. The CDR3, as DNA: TGTGCCAGCACCAGGACAGGGACCGGGGAGCTGTTTTTT.

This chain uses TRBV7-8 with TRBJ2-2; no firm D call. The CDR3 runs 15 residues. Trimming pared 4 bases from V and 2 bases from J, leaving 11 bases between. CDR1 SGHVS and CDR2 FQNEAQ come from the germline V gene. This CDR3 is CASSSQRINTGELFF. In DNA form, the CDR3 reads TGTGCCAGCAGCTCCCAAAGGATAAACACCGGGGAGCTGTTTTTT.

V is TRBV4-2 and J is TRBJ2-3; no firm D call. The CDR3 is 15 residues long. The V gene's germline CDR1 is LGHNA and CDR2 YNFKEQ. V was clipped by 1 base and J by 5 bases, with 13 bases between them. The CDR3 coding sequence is TGTGCCAGCAGCCAAGTAGTCTACTCCGGAGATACGCAGTATTTT. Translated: CASSQVVYSGDTQYF.

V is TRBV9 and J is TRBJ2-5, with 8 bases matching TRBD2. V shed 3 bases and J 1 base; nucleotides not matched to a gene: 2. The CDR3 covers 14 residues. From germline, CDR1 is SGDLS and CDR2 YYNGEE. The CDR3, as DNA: TGTGCCAGCAGCGCGGGGGGGGCCCAAGAGACCCAGTACTTC. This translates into CASSAGGAQETQYF.

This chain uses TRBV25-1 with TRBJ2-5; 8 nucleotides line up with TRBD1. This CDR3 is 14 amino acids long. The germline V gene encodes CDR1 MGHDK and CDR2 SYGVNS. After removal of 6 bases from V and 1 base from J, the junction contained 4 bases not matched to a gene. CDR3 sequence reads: CASRNDRGQETQYF. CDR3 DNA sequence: TGTGCCAGCAGAAACGACAGGGGCCAAGAGACCCAGTACTTC.

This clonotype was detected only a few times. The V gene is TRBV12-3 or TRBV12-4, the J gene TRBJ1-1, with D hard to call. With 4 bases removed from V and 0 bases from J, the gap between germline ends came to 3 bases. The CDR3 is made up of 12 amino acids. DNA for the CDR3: TGTGCCAGCAGTTACGTGAACACTGAAGCTTTCTTT. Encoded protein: CASSYVNTEAFF.

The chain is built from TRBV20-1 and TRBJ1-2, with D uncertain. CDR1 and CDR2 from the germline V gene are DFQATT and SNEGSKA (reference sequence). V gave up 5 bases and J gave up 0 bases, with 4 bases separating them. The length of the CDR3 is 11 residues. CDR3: CSAGANYGYTF. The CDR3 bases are TGCAGTGCTGGTGCTAACTATGGCTACACCTTC.

The CDR3 spells CASSLGRGRVEGQPQHF. The DNA for the CDR3 is TGTGCCAGCAGCTTAGGCAGGGGAAGGGTAGAGGGTCAGCCCCAGCATTTT. The V gene is TRBV7-8, the J gene TRBJ1-5, with D tentatively TRBD1 (6 bases). The CDR3 extends over 17 amino acids. V lost 1 base and J lost 6, with 19 bases in between. CDR1 is SGHVS, CDR2 FQNEAQ, per germline.

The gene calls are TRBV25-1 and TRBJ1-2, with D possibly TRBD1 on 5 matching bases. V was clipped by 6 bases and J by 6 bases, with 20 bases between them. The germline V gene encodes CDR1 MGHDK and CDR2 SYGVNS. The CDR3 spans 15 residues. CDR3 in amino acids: CASSAPTQGIDGYTF. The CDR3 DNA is TGTGCCAGCAGCGCCCCCACCCAGGGAATAGATGGCTACACCTTC.

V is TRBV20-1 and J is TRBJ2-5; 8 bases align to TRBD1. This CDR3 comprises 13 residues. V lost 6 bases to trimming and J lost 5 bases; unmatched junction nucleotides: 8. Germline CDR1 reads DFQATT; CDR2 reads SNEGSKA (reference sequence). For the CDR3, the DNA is TGCAGTGCGGGCCCAGGGGGCGCGGAGACCCAGTACTTC. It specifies CSAGPGGAETQYF.

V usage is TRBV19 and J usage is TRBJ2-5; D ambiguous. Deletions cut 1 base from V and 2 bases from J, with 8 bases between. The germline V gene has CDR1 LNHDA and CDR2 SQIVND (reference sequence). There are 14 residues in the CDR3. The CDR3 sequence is CASSIVNSQETQYF. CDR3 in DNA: TGTGCCAGTAGTATAGTCAACTCACAAGAGACCCAGTACTTC.

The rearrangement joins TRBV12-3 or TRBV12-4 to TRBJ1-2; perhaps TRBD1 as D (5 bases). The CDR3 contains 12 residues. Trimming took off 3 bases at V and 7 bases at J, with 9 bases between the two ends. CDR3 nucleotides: TGTGCCAGCAGTTTGTTCGGGGGTGGCTACACCTTC. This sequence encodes CASSLFGGGYTF.

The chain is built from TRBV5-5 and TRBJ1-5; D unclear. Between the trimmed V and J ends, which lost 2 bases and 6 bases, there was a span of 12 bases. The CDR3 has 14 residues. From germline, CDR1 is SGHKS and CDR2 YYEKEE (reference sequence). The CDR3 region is CASSLLVTGQPQHF. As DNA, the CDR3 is TGTGCCAGCAGCTTACTGGTGACGGGTCAGCCCCAGCATTTT.